This T cell receptor (beta chain) was retrieved from a study of neurological immune-mediated disorders. This clonotype was seen many times. MiXCR, run by TCRdb on the 5' RACE reads, gives a single entry per CDR3 protein. The sample lists 10,000 to 12,000 distinct CDR3 sequences, around 21% seen once, with around 15% in the top ten. The CDR3 totals 12 residues. Trimming removed 4 bases at V and 2 bases at J, with 6 bases between. Germline V CDR1 and CDR2: ENHRY, SYGVKD. Sequenced input: CD8+ T cells from blood. The receptor's source is a woman aged 35 to 49 with multiple sclerosis. The chain combines TRBV10-3 with TRBJ2-7; no definite D call. CDR3 residues: CAISVFAYEQYF. CDR3 coding DNA: TGTGCCATCAGTGTATTTGCCTACGAGCAGTACTTC.